The sequence of this T cell receptor (beta chain) was determined in a study of shared clonotypes between healthy human individuals. This CDR3 is built from 16 residues. The V gene's germline CDR1 is SGHVS and CDR2 FNYEAQ. V was clipped by 1 base and J by 4 bases; unmatched bases: 9. Using immunoSEQ multiplex PCR, the repertoire was profiled, and TCRdb retains in-frame clones only, with some absent. Of around 700,000 clones in the sample, about 80% were seen once. The TCR was taken from a woman aged 25 to 39 in good health. The sample was memory CD4+ T cells sorted from blood. Subset given: CD45RA-negative fraction. This chain joins TRBV7-6 and TRBJ2-5; 7 bases match TRBD2. This chain's CDR3 is CASSLDGTKTIETQYF. The DNA for the CDR3 is TGTGCCAGCAGCTTAGATGGGACTAAGACGATAGAGACCCAGTACTTC.